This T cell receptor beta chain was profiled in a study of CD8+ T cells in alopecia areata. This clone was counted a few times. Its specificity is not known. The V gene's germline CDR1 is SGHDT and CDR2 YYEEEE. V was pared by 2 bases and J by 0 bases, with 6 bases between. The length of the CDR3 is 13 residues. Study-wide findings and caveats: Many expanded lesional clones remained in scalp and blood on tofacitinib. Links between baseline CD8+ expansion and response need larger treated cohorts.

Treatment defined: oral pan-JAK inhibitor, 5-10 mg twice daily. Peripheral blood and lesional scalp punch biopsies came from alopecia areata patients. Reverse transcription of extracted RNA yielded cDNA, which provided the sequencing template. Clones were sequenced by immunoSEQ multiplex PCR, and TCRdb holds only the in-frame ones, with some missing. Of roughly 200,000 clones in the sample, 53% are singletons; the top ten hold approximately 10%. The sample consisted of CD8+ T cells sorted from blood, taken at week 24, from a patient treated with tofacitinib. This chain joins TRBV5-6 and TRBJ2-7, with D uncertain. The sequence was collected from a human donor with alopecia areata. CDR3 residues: CASSLLLSYEQYF. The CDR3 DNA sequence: TGTGCCAGCAGCTTACTCCTCTCCTACGAGCAGTACTTC. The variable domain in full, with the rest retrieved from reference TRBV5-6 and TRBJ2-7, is DAGVTQSPTHLIKTRGQQVTLRCSPKSGHDTVSWYQQALGQGPQFIFQYYEEEERQRGNFPDRFSGHQFPNYSSELNVNALLLGDSALYLCASSLLLSYEQYFGPGTRLTVT.